One sample yielded the 25 T cell receptor beta chains listed below, sequenced in a study of coeliac disease. Data came from immunoSEQ multiplex PCR; TCRdb stores just in-frame clones and leaves some out. The table records roughly 7,000 clones, under 80% of them present only once. Material for sequencing was lymphocytes from the gut lamina propria. The receptors derive from a man in his sixties with celiac disease on a gluten-free diet.

This chain joins TRBV2 and TRBJ2-3, with TRBD2 as a possible D gene (5 bases). Germline CDR1 and CDR2: SNHLY and FYNNEI. The CDR3 length is 15 residues. Trimming removed 3 bases from V and 6 bases from J, with 16 bases in between. This CDR3 is CASSELLARRDTQYF. The CDR3 bases are TGTGCCAGCAGTGAGCTTCTAGCCCGAAGGGATACGCAGTATTTT.

The chain carries TRBV29-1 and TRBJ1-1; TRBD1 agrees at 10 bases. This CDR3 is 16 amino acids long. The ends lost 7 bases at V and 4 bases at J; junction bases unmatched: 15. Germline V gene lookup returns CDR1 SQVTM and CDR2 ANQGSEA. The CDR3 sequence: CSALSPFDRGLTEAFF. CDR3 sequence (DNA): TGCAGCGCCCTATCCCCCTTTGACAGGGGGCTCACTGAAGCTTTCTTT.

This sequence joins TRBV30 and TRBJ1-4; the match to TRBD1 covers 9 bases. CDR1 and CDR2 (germline): GTSNPN, SVGIG (reference sequence). The CDR3 is 15 residues long. With V trimmed by 3 bases and J by 15 bases, 17 bases remained unmatched. For the CDR3, the DNA is TGTGCCTGGAGCGGTCCCCTGGGACAGGGATTCCGGGTGTTTTTT. Protein: CAWSGPLGQGFRVFF.

This clone is labeled medium-sized. The gene calls are TRBV29-1 and TRBJ2-7; TRBD2 agrees at 13 bases. This CDR3 region has 14 residues. Trimming took 4 bases from V and 4 from J; bases not matched to a gene: 4. Germline lookup yields CDR1 SQVTM and CDR2 ANQGSEA. As DNA, the CDR3 is TGCAGCGTTGGGGGACTAGCGGGATCGTACGAGCAGTACTTC. Translation: CSVGGLAGSYEQYF.

This chain uses TRBV7-2 with TRBJ2-7; 9 nucleotides line up with TRBD1. Germline V gene lookup returns CDR1 SGHTA and CDR2 FQGNSA. The CDR3 totals 16 residues. The trim removed 4 bases at V and 6 bases at J, leaving 13 bases unmatched. For the CDR3, the DNA is TGTGCCAGCAGCTATCGTCGCTCCGGGACAGGGCGCGAGCAGTACTTC. This translates into CASSYRRSGTGREQYF.

CDR3 sequence reads: CASSSGQGAYEQYF. The CDR3 DNA is TGCGCCAGCAGCTCAGGACAGGGAGCATACGAGCAGTACTTC. This chain links TRBV5-1 with TRBJ2-7; 8 bases are shared with TRBD1. The CDR3 spans 14 residues. The trim removed 3 bases at V and 4 bases at J, leaving 6 bases unmatched. Germline V gene sequence: CDR1 SGHRS, CDR2 YFSETQ.

The gene calls are TRBV4-1 and TRBJ2-7; no reliable D call. Germline CDR1 is MGHRA and CDR2 is YSYEKL. Deletions cut 0 bases from V and 4 bases from J, with 13 bases between. The CDR3 is 15 residues long. The CDR3 coding sequence is TGCGCCAGCAGCCAAGATCTCGTGAATCTATACGAGCAGTACTTC. Translating gives CASSQDLVNLYEQYF.

This clone counts as medium-sized. The V gene is TRBV5-1, the J gene TRBJ1-2; 10 bases are a match to TRBD1. Per germline, CDR1 SGHRS and CDR2 YFSETQ. This CDR3 comprises 16 residues. Trimming took 4 bases from V and 5 from J; bases not matched to a gene: 11. The CDR3 sequence is CASSTKEGQGVYGYTF. CDR3 nucleotides: TGCGCCAGCAGCACCAAGGAAGGACAGGGGGTATATGGCTACACCTTC.

By sample fraction, this clone is medium-sized. Additional DNA sequences in this sample encode the identical CDR3. The genes are TRBV25-1 and TRBJ1-6; D unclear. The V and J ends lost 1 base and 4 bases respectively, with 5 bases between them. The CDR3 length is 14 residues. From germline, CDR1 is MGHDK and CDR2 SYGVNS. The CDR3 loop is CASSESGYNSPLHF. The CDR3 coding sequence is TGTGCCAGCAGTGAATCCGGGTATAATTCACCCCTCCACTTT.

The J gene is TRBJ1-6, the V gene TRBV9; 7 nucleotides align to TRBD1. Germline-derived CDR1 and CDR2 are SGDLS and YYNGEE. V dropped 0 bases and J dropped 14; count of bases not matched to a gene: 17. The CDR3 is made up of 17 amino acids. DNA for the CDR3: TGTGCCAGCAGCGTAGAGGGGGCGGGGGGGAGTAAGAGGACCCTCCACTTT. Translation gives CASSVEGAGGSKRTLHF.

J is TRBJ1-6 and V is TRBV6-5; TRBD1 matches 9 bases. The CDR3 is 14 residues long. Germline values: CDR1 MNHEY, CDR2 SVGAGI. V trimming: 8 bases; J trimming: 7 bases; junction bases outside the gene matches: 6. The CDR3 DNA reads TGTGCCAGCGGGGGACAGGGTGGGAATTCACCCCTCCACTTT. Protein product: CASGGQGGNSPLHF.

The chain has TRBV28 and TRBJ2-1; D is unresolved. The V gene's germline CDR1 is MDHEN and CDR2 SYDVKM. This CDR3 is 12 amino acids long. Trimming took off 6 bases at V and 5 bases at J, with 8 bases between the two ends. The CDR3 region is CASSIQHNEQFF. The CDR3, as DNA: TGTGCCAGCAGCATACAACACAATGAGCAGTTCTTC.

This rearrangement joins TRBV12-5 to TRBJ1-1; D might be TRBD1 (5 bases). The V and J ends lost 5 bases and 4 bases respectively, with 11 bases between them. Germline CDR1 is LGHNT and CDR2 is FRNRAP. The CDR3 contains 13 residues. Here the CDR3 DNA reads TGTGCTAGTGGTGTCCAAGGGGCCACTGAAGCTTTCTTT. It encodes CASGVQGATEAFF.

The chain is built from TRBV5-1 and TRBJ2-2; 10 bases are a match to TRBD1. The CDR3 extends over 16 amino acids. After removal of 3 bases from V and 5 bases from J, the junction contained 7 bases not matched to a gene. In germline, CDR1 is SGHRS, CDR2 YFSETQ. As DNA, the CDR3 is TGCGCCAGCAGCTCGTCTGCGGGACAGGGGACCGGGGAGCTGTTTTTT. The encoded protein is CASSSSAGQGTGELFF.

This clone was observed once. The rearrangement links TRBV7-2 to TRBJ2-1; 8 bases fit TRBD1. The CDR3 runs 15 residues. V was clipped by 4 bases and J by 5 bases; unmatched bases: 7. The germline CDR1 and CDR2 sequences are SGHTA and FQGNSA. The CDR3 DNA sequence: TGTGCCAGCAGCTCTGACAGGGGATCCCACAATGAGCAGTTCTTC. This codes for CASSSDRGSHNEQFF.

This clone is judged large (0.1 to 1%). The chain uses TRBV7-9 and TRBJ1-2; 8 nucleotides agree with TRBD1. The CDR3 has 15 residues. CDR1 is SEHNR and CDR2 is FQNEAQ in the germline V gene (reference sequence). J lost 8 bases, V lost 5 bases, and 13 bases had no gene match. The CDR3 is CASSPPGGETGGYTF. In DNA form, the CDR3 reads TGTGCCAGCAGCCCCCCAGGGGGCGAAACGGGAGGCTACACCTTC. Full variable domain (remainder filled in from reference TRBV7-9 and TRBJ1-2): DTGVSQNPRHKITKRGQNVTFRCDPISEHNRLYWYRQTLGQGPEFLTYFQNEAQLEKSRLLSDRFSAERPKGSFSTLEIQRTEQGDSAMYLCASSPPGGETGGYTFGSGTRLTVV.

In the case of this clone: At the DNA level, this CDR3 is encoded by other sequences in the same sample as well. The chain carries TRBV7-2 and TRBJ1-6; the D gene is possibly TRBD1 (6 bases). In germline, CDR1 is SGHTA, CDR2 FQGNSA. Trimming shortened V by 5 bases and J by 9 bases, and 17 bases separated the two germline ends. The CDR3 extends over 15 amino acids. The CDR3 sequence: CASSQDGGRSSPLHF. CDR3 DNA sequence: TGTGCCAGCAGCCAGGACGGGGGGCGCTCTTCACCCCTCCACTTT. The full variable domain, with the rest looked up from reference TRBV7-2 and TRBJ1-6, is GAGVSQSPSNKVTEKGKDVELRCDPISGHTALYWYRQSLGQGLEFLIYFQGNSAPDKSGLPSDRFSAERTGGSVSTLTIQRTQQEDSAVYLCASSQDGGRSSPLHFGNGTRLTVT.

The V call is TRBV6-6, the J call TRBJ1-4; D is unresolved. Germline V gives CDR1 MNHNY, CDR2 SVGAGI (reference sequence). The CDR3 contains 14 residues. V was shortened by 7 bases and J by 6 bases, with 15 bases between the two germline ends. For the CDR3, the DNA is TGTGCCAGCAAGGATAGCGGGTGGGATGAAAAACTGTTTTTT. Encoded protein: CASKDSGWDEKLFF.

In its sample, this clone ranks as large. This sample includes further DNA sequences coding for the same CDR3. The chain has TRBV5-6 and TRBJ1-6, with D possibly TRBD1 on 5 matching bases. Germline V lookup: CDR1 SGHDT, CDR2 YYEEEE. This CDR3 comprises 15 residues. Trimming left V 2 bases short and J 7 bases short, with 13 bases between. The CDR3 coding sequence is TGTGCCAGCAGCTTCCCTTCGGGGGGAAATTCACCCCTCCACTTT. Its translation: CASSFPSGGNSPLHF.

This chain connects TRBV7-3 to TRBJ2-2; D is perhaps TRBD2 (6 bases). This CDR3 comprises 13 residues. Trimming took 5 bases from V and 9 from J, leaving 13 bases between them. CDR1 and CDR2 from the germline V gene are SGHTA and FQGTGA. The CDR3 region has the DNA TGTGCCAGCAGCCCCCCGGGAGCCAGGGAGCTGTTTTTT. This sequence encodes CASSPPGARELFF.

This clone was found a few times. The chain employs TRBV5-4 and TRBJ2-1; 9 bases agree with TRBD1. The trim removed 2 bases at V and 3 bases at J, leaving 6 bases unmatched. This CDR3 has 16 amino acids. The germline V gene has CDR1 SGHNT and CDR2 YYREEE (reference sequence). The CDR3 DNA is TGTGCCAGCAGCTTCTTCGGACAGGGGAACTACAATGAGCAGTTCTTC. Translating gives CASSFFGQGNYNEQFF.

For the CDR3, the DNA is TGTGCCAGTAGTGCGCGGGACTCTCCCCTGGAAGGCTACACCTTC. Translation gives CASSARDSPLEGYTF. The chain couples TRBV19 to TRBJ1-2, with D perhaps TRBD1 (5 bases). Trimming pared 5 bases from V and 8 bases from J, leaving 21 bases between. The CDR3 contains 15 residues. Germline V CDR1 and CDR2: LNHDA, SQIVND (reference sequence).

This clone turned up a few times. V is TRBV7-6 and J is TRBJ2-3; possibly TRBD1 for D (5 bases). Germline V CDR1 and CDR2: SGHVS, FNYEAQ. The CDR3 length is 16 residues. V was pared by 1 base and J by 1 base, with 12 bases between. The CDR3 region has the DNA TGTGCCAGCAGCTTAGAGTCCCAGGGTGGCACAGATACGCAGTATTTT. Translation gives CASSLESQGGTDTQYF.

Only one count was recorded for this clone. The chain joins TRBV29-1 to TRBJ1-2, with TRBD1 identical over 12 bases. With V trimmed by 6 bases and J by 8 bases, 13 bases remained unmatched. This CDR3 has 15 amino acids. Per germline, CDR1 SQVTM and CDR2 ANQGSEA. For the CDR3, the DNA is TGCAGCGTGGGGGGGACAGGGGGCGTCTACGGGGGCTACACCTTC. Its translation is CSVGGTGGVYGGYTF.

The V gene is TRBV13, the J gene TRBJ1-1; perhaps TRBD1 as D (5 bases). This CDR3 spans 16 amino acids. With 5 bases removed from V and 0 bases from J, the gap between germline ends came to 16 bases. Germline assignment: CDR1 PRHDT and CDR2 FYEKMQ (reference sequence). CDR3 in amino acids: CASSPRGPGMNTEAFF. Written as DNA, the CDR3 is TGTGCCAGCAGCCCGCGGGGCCCCGGGATGAACACTGAAGCTTTCTTT.